This T cell receptor (beta chain) was recorded in a study of regulatory T cells in long-lasting Graves disease (dated by TCRdb to 2020 to 2022). About the full investigation: In the newly diagnosed Graves' disease group, patients had been taking antithyroid drugs for less than 3 months. This study used TCR sequencing and RNA sequencing of peripheral blood to compare persistent Graves' disease patients against newly diagnosed Graves' disease patients. A total of approximately 35 samples were covered by TCR sequencing, comprising around 13 persistent and approximately 20 newly diagnosed Graves' disease patients. The study was registered as a clinical trial and conducted in China. Broader findings and caveats from the paper: More public clonotypes were shared among persistent patients (approximately 3,000) than among newly diagnosed patients (966). Compared with newly diagnosed patients, persistent Graves' disease patients had lower TCR Shannon entropy and fewer highly expanded clones, which suggests clonal expansion. Persistent disease showed preferential use of TRBV28, TRBJ1-2 and TRBJ2-5, whereas newly diagnosed disease favored TRBV20-1 and TRBJ2-1. As a limitation, the authors acknowledged that the small sample size may reduce accuracy. Sequencing and analysis were limited to the TCR beta chain. Only peripheral blood was studied, because thyroid tissue, the primary lesion, was inaccessible.

Libraries were prepared through multiplex PCR. The sequencing machine was an Illumina HiSeq 4000. CDR3 regions were amplified by Arm-PCR with iRepertoire HTBI primers to construct TCR beta libraries. Gel purification was performed on PCR products prior to sequencing. Concerning the study's data processing: Gene usage analysis of CDR3 amino acid clonotypes used the approximately 62 TRBV and approximately 13 TRBJ segments found across samples. COPE and FqMerger were used to merge filtered high-quality paired reads into contigs. BLAST was used to align contigs to the IMGT TRBV, TRBD and TRBJ reference genes, and CDR3 was defined following IMGT. Highly expanded clones were defined as clonotypes with a frequency above 0.1%. Shannon entropy was used to measure repertoire diversity, and the Gini coefficient was used to measure V-J evenness. A clonotype was considered public if more than one individual shared it. The public reads were reanalyzed by TCRdb: fastp trimming at Q25, MiXCR alignment, in-frame beta chains only. Records with the same CDR3 protein are collapsed into one entry carrying the most frequent genes and DNA. TCRdb, rather than the study authors, made the V and J calls. The sample data list 350,000 to 550,000 distinct CDR3 sequences, and 15% of these were observed just once. In total, the top ten clones hold approximately 15% of the sample.

A word on this clonotype: Its target antigen remains unknown. Base-call qualities are not available, and no considerably larger clone is one nucleotide away.

The time point label for this specimen denotes: newly diagnosed GD, antithyroid drugs for less than 3 months. For both TCR sequencing and RNA sequencing, RNA was extracted from PBMCs in TRIzol. Graves' disease was diagnosed according to American Thyroid Association guidelines. Patients were recruited from an endocrinology department in Xi'an, China. From each patient, 7.5 to 10 milliliters of peripheral blood was collected into an EDTA anticoagulant tube. Ficoll Paque Plus density gradient separation was used to isolate PBMCs, and no additional T cell sorting was done. An Agilent 2100 Bioanalyzer and agarose gel were used to check RNA quality, and a NanoDrop 2000 was used to measure RNA concentration. V and J are trimmed by 6 bases and 8 bases, and the gene matches miss 16 bases of the junction. The germline V gene (reference sequence) provides CDR1 SEHNR and CDR2 FQNEAQ. Including the terminal cysteine and phenylalanine, the CDR3 comprises 16 residues. This entry keeps only the CDR3 DNA: 48 bases, framed from base 1.

This same sample was also part of a study on T cells in Graves' hyperthyroidism and ophthalmopathy. Drawing on the second study: Graves' hyperthyroidism was defined as stable when no progression to ophthalmopathy occurred over 18 months of follow-up. Hyperthyroidism patients were newly diagnosed, with disease duration under 2 months, and aged 18 to 65 years. The study excluded patients with uncontrolled infections, other autoimmune diseases, pregnancy or lactation. Clinical symptoms, serum thyroxine and TRAb, thyroid ultrasound, and orbital computed tomography formed the basis for the diagnoses. The TCR CDR3 was subjected to a first round of RT-PCR using the HTBI primer set and the Qiagen OneStep RT-PCR kit. Most expanded thyroid clonotypes (frequency above 0.001) were also detected in blood, a finding suggesting that blood repertoires may reflect thyroid immune responses. In cross-validation, a model built on a 13 V-J signature told ophthalmopathy apart from stable hyperthyroidism with over 85% sensitivity and roughly 82% specificity, and in testing the same model reached 80%/75%. In validation, the model predicted progression to ophthalmopathy a median of about 6.5 months before onset, with over 55% sensitivity and 72.22% specificity. To identify TCR V-J signatures that set the groups apart, the researchers used a discovery cohort of about a hundred patients, made up of approximately 43 with Graves' ophthalmopathy and about 55 with stable Graves' hyperthyroidism. Prospective prediction of ophthalmopathy was tested in an independent validation cohort consisting of 18 hyperthyroidism patients and 15 or so patients who later progressed to ophthalmopathy. The roughly 90 discovery patients were divided at random into training and test sets in a 7:3 ratio. In addition, the study compared T-cell repertoires in thyroid tissue and in blood from roughly 6 Graves' hyperthyroidism patients. After blood sampling, hyperthyroidism patients were treated with methimazole at a starting dose of 30 mg daily, and ophthalmopathy patients were treated with high-dose intravenous methylprednisolone. Libraries were constructed in a second round of multiplex PCR, after which size selection and purification were carried out. Libraries were sequenced paired-end with 100 bp reads on an Illumina HiSeq2000. Raw data were processed with SOAPnuke, discarding reads with adapters, uncalled bases, mean Phred below 15, or no exact constant-primer or identifier match. High-quality paired reads were merged with COPE v1.2.5, and unique nucleotide sequences were defined as clonotypes. Clonotypes were aligned to IMGT TRBV, TRBD and TRBJ reference segments using MiTCR v1.1. The analysis was restricted to V-J combinations with a frequency above 0.0001, which together covered roughly 99% of the repertoires. The TCS score was defined as F50 (clonal expansion) divided by E x V (chaos), with BLOSUM62-based TCRdist calculated between CDR3 peptides within each V-J. Welch's t-statistics and random forest reduced around 520 V-J features to under 15, which were used in a naive Bayes classifier (R e1071). No statistical method was used to set the sample size in advance, and investigators knew the group allocation. TCR Vbeta CDR3 sequencing of 130 to 150 peripheral blood samples (roughly 43 ophthalmopathy, 75 to 85 hyperthyroidism and about 17 progressor patients) is reported in the paper.

This sample comprised peripheral blood mononuclear cells (PBMCs), obtained at new diagnosis, from a patient treated with antithyroid drugs. The sequence derives from a woman between 25 and 40 years old with Graves disease. Donor details come from another sample of the same person, matched by shared clones. In this chain, TRBV7-9 is recombined with TRBJ2-4, with 7 bases in between that match TRBD2. Read as DNA, the sequence is TGTGCCAGCAGACCCCCACTGGCGGGAGTGTTGGACATTCAGTACTTC. This yields the protein CASRPPLAGVLDIQYF.